Listed below are T cell receptor beta chains from one sample, sequenced in a study of blood T cells in healthy people across ages. TCRdb reprocessed the 5' RACE reads via MiXCR and lists one record per CDR3 protein. Of over a million distinct CDR3 sequences in the sample, roughly a quarter were seen once. These data were also reused for a study on T cells of mothers and their children.

The sequenced material came from blood. Receptors originate from a girl aged 2-15 years in good health. Both conserved end residues are part of each CDR3. D genes are given only for firm matches. Clone size is not always given. Where it is, it says once, few, many or a class for expanded clones.

TRBV28,TRBJ2-5,TRBD2,NA,TGTGACAGCAGTTTAAGCCTAGCGGGAGGAGAACTGCAAGAGACCCAGTACTTC,CDSSLSLAGGELQETQYF
TRBV7-6,TRBJ1-2,TRBD1,few,TGTGCCAGCAGCTTAAACAACAGGGGACCTGCTAACTATGGCTACACCTTC,CASSLNNRGPANYGYTF
TRBV29-1,TRBJ2-1,TRBD2,NA,TGCAGCGTTGATCTCTTGGGTAGCGGGAGTGATGAGCAGTTCTTC,CSVDLLGSGSDEQFF
TRBV4-1,TRBJ2-3,NA,few,TGCGCCAGCAGCCAAACGACTAGTTTCGCAGATACGCAGTATTTT,CASSQTTSFADTQYF
TRBV6-6,TRBJ2-1,TRBD2,NA,TGTGCCAGCACCGTTCTAGCGGGGGGACGCAATGAGCAGTTCTTC,CASTVLAGGRNEQFF
TRBV7-3,TRBJ2-1,TRBD1,NA,TGTGCCAGCAGCTTCGACAGGGCCGATGAGCAGTTCTTC,CASSFDRADEQFF
TRBV11-2,TRBJ2-7,NA,few,TGTGCCAGCAGCCGACCTGACAGAACCTACGAGCAGTACTTC,CASSRPDRTYEQYF
TRBV28,TRBJ1-5,TRBD1,NA,TGTGCCAGCAGTTTGATGGACAGGGACAATCAGCCCCAGCATTTT,CASSLMDRDNQPQHF
TRBV11-3,TRBJ2-7,NA,few,TGTGCCAGCAGCCAACTACAGGGAATCTACGAGCAGTACTTC,CASSQLQGIYEQYF
TRBV5-6,TRBJ2-1,NA,few,TGTGCCAGCAGCTTGGGGCGGGGCGGTGAGCAGTTCTTC,CASSLGRGGEQFF
TRBV20-1,TRBJ2-3,NA,NA,TGCAGTGCTAGCTATTTTGTAGTGGGGACAGATACGCAGTATTTT,CSASYFVVGTDTQYF
TRBV20-1,TRBJ1-1,NA,NA,TGCAGTGGAAGCACTGGGATGAACACTGAAGCTTTCTTT,CSGSTGMNTEAFF
TRBV7-9,TRBJ2-7,NA,NA,TGTGCCAGCAGCTCCGGACGGGAGATCGAGCAGTACTTC,CASSSGREIEQYF
TRBV15,TRBJ1-2,NA,NA,TGTGCCACCAGCAGAGATTCGGGCAGCCTCTATGGCTACACCTTC,CATSRDSGSLYGYTF
TRBV12-3/TRBV12-4,TRBJ2-5,TRBD2,few,TGTGCCAGCAGCTTCGCCATAGCGGGAGGAGGTTCCGAGACCCAGTACTTC,CASSFAIAGGGSETQYF
TRBV24-1,TRBJ2-3,NA,few,TGTGCCACCAGTGATGCTGCAGATACGCAGTATTTT,CATSDAADTQYF
TRBV5-1,TRBJ1-3,TRBD1,NA,TGCGCCAGCAGCCCCGGACAGGCTGGAAACACCATATATTTT,CASSPGQAGNTIYF
TRBV5-1,TRBJ2-3,NA,many,TGCGCCAGCAGCTTGGGGGGCCTCACAGATACGCAGTATTTT,CASSLGGLTDTQYF
TRBV12-3/TRBV12-4,TRBJ2-1,NA,NA,TGTGCCAGCAGCCCTGCGGTGGAGCAGTTCTTC,CASSPAVEQFF
TRBV7-9,TRBJ2-5,NA,NA,TGTGCCAGCAGCTCCAAAAGTCCCCGGGGCCAAGAGACCCAGTACTTC,CASSSKSPRGQETQYF
TRBV28,TRBJ1-2,NA,NA,TGTGCCAGCAGTTTATGGGGGGACCCGAATGGCTACACCTTC,CASSLWGDPNGYTF
TRBV4-1,TRBJ2-2,TRBD2,once,TGCGCCAGCAGCCAAGAGGGCGGGAGGCCGGCCGGGGAGCTGTTTTTT,CASSQEGGRPAGELFF
TRBV29-1,TRBJ2-7,NA,NA,TGCAGCGTTCCCACAGGGACCCCTCGCGAGCAGTACTTC,CSVPTGTPREQYF
TRBV10-3,TRBJ2-1,NA,few,TGTGCCATCAGCGGTCCGGGTGATCGGGATGAGCAGTTCTTC,CAISGPGDRDEQFF
TRBV7-6,TRBJ1-1,NA,NA,TGTGCCAGCAGGGCAGGGGTGGTCGAAGCTTTCTTT,CASRAGVVEAFF
TRBV24-1,TRBJ1-1,TRBD1,NA,TGTGCCACCAGTGACCGCCGGACAGGGAACACTGAAGCTTTCTTT,CATSDRRTGNTEAFF
TRBV4-2,TRBJ2-7,NA,few,TGTGCCAGCTCCATACAGGGTGTAACCTACGAGCAGTACTTC,CASSIQGVTYEQYF
TRBV24-1,TRBJ2-7,TRBD2,NA,TGTGCCACCAGTGACCAAGGGGACCGCGGGAGCTCCTACGAGCAGTACTTC,CATSDQGDRGSSYEQYF
TRBV20-1,TRBJ1-1,NA,few,TGCAGTGCTAGTTCAGGTTACACTGAAGCTTTCTTT,CSASSGYTEAFF
TRBV9,TRBJ2-7,NA,NA,TGTGCCAGCAGCATCGAGAGCTCCCCTTACGAGCAGTACTTC,CASSIESSPYEQYF
TRBV7-3,TRBJ2-1,TRBD1,NA,TGTGCCAGCAGCTTCGCGCTAAGGGGGCCAACGGTAAATGAGCAGTTCTTC,CASSFALRGPTVNEQFF
TRBV10-3,TRBJ1-2,NA,few,TGTGCCACCCAAGGGGACCGGTCGGGCGGCTACACCTTC,CATQGDRSGGYTF
TRBV18,TRBJ2-7,NA,once,TGTGCCAGCTCTCACCAGTACAGGGCCAACTCCTACGAGCAGTACTTC,CASSHQYRANSYEQYF
TRBV24-1,TRBJ2-5,NA,NA,TGTGCCACCAGTGATTTCCTTGCGGCGGAGCAGTACTTC,CATSDFLAAEQYF
TRBV10-3,TRBJ2-1,TRBD1,NA,TGTGCCATCAGTCCGGACAGGGTCGGCTATGAGCAGTTCTTC,CAISPDRVGYEQFF
TRBV3-1,TRBJ2-3,NA,NA,TGTGCCAGCAGCCTCCAGGCAGATACGCAGTATTTT,CASSLQADTQYF
TRBV28,TRBJ2-1,TRBD2,few,TGTGCCAGCAGCTGGGAGGGGATTGGTGAGCAGTTCTTC,CASSWEGIGEQFF
TRBV20-1,TRBJ2-3,TRBD1,NA,TGCAGTGCCACATCCAGAACAGGGGGGTCAGATACGCAGTATTTT,CSATSRTGGSDTQYF
TRBV28,TRBJ2-7,TRBD2,NA,TGTGCCAGCAGCAACCCCCAAACTAGCGGAGCTAACGAGCAGTACTTC,CASSNPQTSGANEQYF
TRBV12-3/TRBV12-4,TRBJ1-2,NA,few,TGTGCCAGCAGCACGACGGGGGGAATATATGGCTACACCTTC,CASSTTGGIYGYTF
TRBV9,TRBJ1-3,NA,NA,TGTGCCAGCAGCCCCTGGGATGGAGACACCATATATTTT,CASSPWDGDTIYF